This TCR beta chain was sequenced during a study of blood T cell repertoires in COVID-19. Whole-study context: PBMCs, B-cell-depleted T cells, or T cells provided the cDNA or gDNA that made up the material.

The CDR3 has 15 residues. V dropped 0 bases and J dropped 1 base, with 7 bases sitting between them. CDR1 is SGDLS and CDR2 is YYNGEE in the germline V gene. Measured with immunoSEQ multiplex PCR; TCRdb has only the in-frame clones, and not every one. This table has fewer than 95,000 clones, about four fifths appearing once. The TCR originated in a human donor in a cohort sampled during active COVID-19. The genes are TRBV9 and TRBJ2-2; D call uncertain. Sequencing was done on a sample of peripheral blood. CDR3 sequence reads: CASSVGGLNTGELFF. CDR3 bases: TGTGCCAGCAGCGTAGGAGGATTGAACACCGGGGAGCTGTTTTTT. The variable domain in full, completed from reference TRBV9 and TRBJ2-2, reads DSGVTQTPKHLITATGQRVTLRCSPRSGDLSVYWYQQSLDQGLQFLIQYYNGEERAKGNILERFSAQQFPDLHSELNLSSLELGDSALYFCASSVGGLNTGELFFGEGSRLTVL.